This T cell receptor beta chain was sequenced for a study of blood T cell repertoires in COVID-19 (TCRdb year 2020). Describing the broader study: Samples covering the acute and convalescent phases of COVID-19 were provided by collaborators in the United States, Italy and Spain. The material from the prospective study consisted of cDNA or gDNA derived from T cells, B-cell-depleted T cells, or PBMCs. The dataset comprised deeply sampled blood TCRbeta repertoires from subjects exposed to, actively infected with, or recovered from COVID-19. The repertoires were made available in a free public database intended to serve as a resource for research on the immune response to SARS-CoV-2. The samples were drawn from two sources: the first 160 participants of the ongoing ImmuneRACE study, and 1,254 subjects contributed by 6 global collaborators. The sample metadata nearly always contained a de-identified subject ID, COVID-19 status, age in years and sex. HLA class I and class II types, where available, came from metadata supplied by the sample provider rather than from assay-based typing. The study at large found these results: Clinical and demographic metadata were provided uncurated, with the amount varying by source and participant.

From V the trimming removes 1 base and from J it removes 4 bases, while the gene matches leave 1 base of the junction unaccounted for. CDR1 SEHNR and CDR2 FQNEAQ are derived from the germline V gene (reference sequence). CDR3 length: 14 amino acids, cysteine to phenylalanine. Only the CDR3 DNA stays, 42 bases, in frame from base 1. In the case of this clone: Which antigen it targets is not known. No base qualities exist here, and no much larger clone lies one base off it.

TCRbeta CDR3 regions were amplified from genomic DNA using the immunoSEQ Assay, a bias-controlled multiplex PCR. In the source study's methods: The number of nucleated cells in each sample was estimated by amplification of reference gene primers within the assay. To quantify the absolute abundance of each unique TCRbeta CDR3 rearrangement, sequence reads were collapsed and filtered. For each sample, productive Simpson clonality was calculated as the square root of Simpson's diversity index over productive rearrangements. Held by TCRdb, this immuneACCESS table contains in-frame sequences only and omits some clones. Under half of the omission traces to an unresolved V gene where checked; the cause of the rest is unknown. The D gene and trimming were derived from the DNA, and the V and J assignments and clone size from that table. The sample contains about 310,000 clones, 80% to 90% of them found a single time. The ten largest clones take up 1% of the sample.

Collaborating institutions collected whole blood in K2EDTA tubes following their own protocols. For TCRbeta analysis, collaborators shipped samples as frozen whole blood, isolated PBMCs, or DNA extracted from either of those sample types. This TCR derives from a man aged 50 to 59 with active or convalescent COVID-19. The specimen sequenced was peripheral blood. The chain links TRBV7-9 with TRBJ2-4; TRBD1 matches 7 bases in the middle. The CDR3 protein: CASSLETGKNIQYF. The DNA sequence reads TGTGCCAGCAGCTTAGAGACAGGGAAAAACATTCAGTACTTC.